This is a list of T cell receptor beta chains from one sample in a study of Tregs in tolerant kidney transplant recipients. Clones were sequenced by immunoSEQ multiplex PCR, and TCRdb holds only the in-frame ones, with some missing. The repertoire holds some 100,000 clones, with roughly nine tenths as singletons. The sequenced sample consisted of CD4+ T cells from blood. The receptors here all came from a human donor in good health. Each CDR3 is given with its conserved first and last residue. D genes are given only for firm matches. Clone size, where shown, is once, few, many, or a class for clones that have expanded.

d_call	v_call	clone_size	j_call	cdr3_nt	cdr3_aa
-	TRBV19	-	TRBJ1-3	TGTGCCAGTAGTATAGATCAAGGAAACACCATATATTTT	CASSIDQGNTIYF
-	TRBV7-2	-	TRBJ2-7	TGTGCCAGCAGCTCTCCGCTAGGGAAGAGGTCGGGGCAGTACTTC	CASSSPLGKRSGQYF
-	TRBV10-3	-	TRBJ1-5	TGTGCCATCAGTGAAGTGGGTCCGAGGGGTCAGGGCAATCAGCCCCAGCATTTT	CAISEVGPRGQGNQPQHF
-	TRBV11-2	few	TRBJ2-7	TGTGCCAGCAGCTCCACGGTCGAGCAGTACTTC	CASSSTVEQYF
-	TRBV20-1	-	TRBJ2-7	TGCAGTGCTGGGGGAACCTACGAGCAGTACTTC	CSAGGTYEQYF
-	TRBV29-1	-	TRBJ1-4	TGCAGCGCTTTGACCGCAACTAATGAAAAACTGTTTTTT	CSALTATNEKLFF
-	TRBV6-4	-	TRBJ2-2	TGTGCCAGCAGTGATTCCGGGGAGCTGTTTTTT	CASSDSGELFF
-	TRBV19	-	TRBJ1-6	TGTGCCAGTAGTATAGTCGGGTTTAATTCACCCCTCCACTTT	CASSIVGFNSPLHF
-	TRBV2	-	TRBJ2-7	TGTGCCAGCAGCCGGGACTCACATACTAACGAGCAGTACTTC	CASSRDSHTNEQYF
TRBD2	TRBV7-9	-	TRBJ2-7	TGTGCCAGCAGCTTGCCGGGACTAGCATTCGACGAGCAGTACTTC	CASSLPGLAFDEQYF
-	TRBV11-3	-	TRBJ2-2	TGTGCCAGCAGCTTAGATCGGACAAGCGGGGAGCTGTTTTTT	CASSLDRTSGELFF
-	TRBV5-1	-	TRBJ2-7	TGCGCCAGCAGCTTGGGCTCAGCCTACGAGCAGTACTTC	CASSLGSAYEQYF
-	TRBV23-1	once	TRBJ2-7	TGCGCCAGCAGTCAATCTCTGGGACAAGAAAGCTCCTACGAGCAGTACTTC	CASSQSLGQESSYEQYF
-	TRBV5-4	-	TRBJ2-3	TGTGCCAGCAGCTCCTCGACACCTGGCACAGATACGCAGTATTTT	CASSSSTPGTDTQYF
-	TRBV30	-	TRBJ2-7	TGTGCCTGGAGTGTGGTCTACGAGCAGTACTTC	CAWSVVYEQYF
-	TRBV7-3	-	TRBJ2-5	TGTGCCAGCAGCCTGGGGAGCCTTGGGACCCAGTACTTC	CASSLGSLGTQYF
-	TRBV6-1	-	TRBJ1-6	TGTGCCAGCAGTGAAGAAGCTGGAATTAATTCACCCCTCCACTTT	CASSEEAGINSPLHF
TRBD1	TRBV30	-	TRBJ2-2	TGTGCCTGGAGCAGGGGGATGGGCGGGGAGCTGTTTTTT	CAWSRGMGGELFF
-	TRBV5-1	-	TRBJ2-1	TGCGCCAGCCGCCAGCCGGGGAATGAGCAGTTCTTC	CASRQPGNEQFF
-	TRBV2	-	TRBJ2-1	TGTGCCAGCAGTGGCGGCCGGGGTGTTAGGGAGCAGTTCTTC	CASSGGRGVREQFF
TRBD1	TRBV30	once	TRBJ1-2	TGTGCCTGGATCAGGGGACAGCTCTATGGCTACACCTTC	CAWIRGQLYGYTF
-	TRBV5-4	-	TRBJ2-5	TGTGCCAGCAGCTTGCAAAGCGGAGCTACTCAAGAGACCCAGTACTTC	CASSLQSGATQETQYF
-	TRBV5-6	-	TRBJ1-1	TGTGCCAGCAGTTTCGATTGGGGAAACGCGAACACTGAAGCTTTCTTT	CASSFDWGNANTEAFF
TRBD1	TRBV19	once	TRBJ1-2	TGTGCCAGTAGCGACAGGGGGCTCTATGGCTACACCTTC	CASSDRGLYGYTF
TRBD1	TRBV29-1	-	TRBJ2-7	TGCAGCGTCCGTACCTCGGACAGGGGCCTGGGCTACGAGCAGTACTTC	CSVRTSDRGLGYEQYF
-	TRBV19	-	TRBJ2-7	TGTGCCACCAACTTGGAAGGGTCCCACGAGCAGTACTTC	CATNLEGSHEQYF
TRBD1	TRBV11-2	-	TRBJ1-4	TGTGCCAGCACCTCGAACAGGGGGCGGAATGAAAAACTGTTTTTT	CASTSNRGRNEKLFF
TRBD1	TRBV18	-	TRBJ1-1	TGTGCCAGCTCAGTAGTGGAGGGGGCAGGCGCTGAAGCTTTCTTT	CASSVVEGAGAEAFF
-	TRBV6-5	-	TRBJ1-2	TGTGCCAGCAGTTTACAGGGATATGGCTACACCTTC	CASSLQGYGYTF
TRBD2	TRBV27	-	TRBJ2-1	TGTGCCAGCACTCTACTAGCGGGAGGTATCGATGAGCAGTTCTTC	CASTLLAGGIDEQFF
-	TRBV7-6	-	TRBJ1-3	TGTGCCAGCAGTCCTACCAACGGATATGGAAACACCATATATTTT	CASSPTNGYGNTIYF
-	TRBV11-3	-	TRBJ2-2	TGTGCCAGCAGCCTCTCCGCGCACACCGGGGAGCTGTTTTTT	CASSLSAHTGELFF
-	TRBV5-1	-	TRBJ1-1	TGCGCCAGCAGCTTTGTAGGTACTATTGAAGCTTTCTTT	CASSFVGTIEAFF
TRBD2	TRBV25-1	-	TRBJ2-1	TGTGCCAGCAGTGAAATCGGGGGGGGATACAATGAGCAGTTCTTC	CASSEIGGGYNEQFF
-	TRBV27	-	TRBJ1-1	TGTGCCAGCAGTTCCCCTCGGGTGAACACTGAAGCTTTCTTT	CASSSPRVNTEAFF
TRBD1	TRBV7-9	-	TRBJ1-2	TGTGCCAGCAGCTTTGACAGGGAGGGTGGCGGGGGCTACACCTTC	CASSFDREGGGGYTF
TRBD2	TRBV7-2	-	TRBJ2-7	TGTGCCAGCAGCTTAGGGGGACTAGCGGGGGCATCGGAGCAGTACTTC	CASSLGGLAGASEQYF
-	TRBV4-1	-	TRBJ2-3	TGCGCCAGCAGCCCCGACCCCACAAATACGCAGTATTTT	CASSPDPTNTQYF
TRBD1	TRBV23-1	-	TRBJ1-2	TGCGCCAGCAGTCACGACAGGGGACAAAACTATGGCTACACCTTC	CASSHDRGQNYGYTF
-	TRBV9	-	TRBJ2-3	TGTGCCAGCAGCCCCCCCGCCACAGATACGCAGTATTTT	CASSPPATDTQYF
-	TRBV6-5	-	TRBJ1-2	TGTGCCAGCAGTACCAGCGTTTATGGCTACACCTTC	CASSTSVYGYTF
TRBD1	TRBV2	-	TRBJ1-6	TGTGCCAGCAGACTGACAGGGGGCGTTTGGAAATCACCCCTCCACTTT	CASRLTGGVWKSPLHF
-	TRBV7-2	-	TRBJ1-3	TGTGCCAGCAGCTTAGGTAGCACAATTAGAAACACCATATATTTT	CASSLGSTIRNTIYF
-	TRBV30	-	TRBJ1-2	TGTGCCTGGAGTCCGACCCCTAACTATGGCTACACCTTC	CAWSPTPNYGYTF
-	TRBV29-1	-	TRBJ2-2	TGCAGCGTTGACTACACCGGGGAGCTGTTTTTT	CSVDYTGELFF
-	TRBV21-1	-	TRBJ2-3	TGTGCCAGCAGCAAAGACGGTGCGGGGGGCTCTTGGGATACGCAGTATTTT	CASSKDGAGGSWDTQYF